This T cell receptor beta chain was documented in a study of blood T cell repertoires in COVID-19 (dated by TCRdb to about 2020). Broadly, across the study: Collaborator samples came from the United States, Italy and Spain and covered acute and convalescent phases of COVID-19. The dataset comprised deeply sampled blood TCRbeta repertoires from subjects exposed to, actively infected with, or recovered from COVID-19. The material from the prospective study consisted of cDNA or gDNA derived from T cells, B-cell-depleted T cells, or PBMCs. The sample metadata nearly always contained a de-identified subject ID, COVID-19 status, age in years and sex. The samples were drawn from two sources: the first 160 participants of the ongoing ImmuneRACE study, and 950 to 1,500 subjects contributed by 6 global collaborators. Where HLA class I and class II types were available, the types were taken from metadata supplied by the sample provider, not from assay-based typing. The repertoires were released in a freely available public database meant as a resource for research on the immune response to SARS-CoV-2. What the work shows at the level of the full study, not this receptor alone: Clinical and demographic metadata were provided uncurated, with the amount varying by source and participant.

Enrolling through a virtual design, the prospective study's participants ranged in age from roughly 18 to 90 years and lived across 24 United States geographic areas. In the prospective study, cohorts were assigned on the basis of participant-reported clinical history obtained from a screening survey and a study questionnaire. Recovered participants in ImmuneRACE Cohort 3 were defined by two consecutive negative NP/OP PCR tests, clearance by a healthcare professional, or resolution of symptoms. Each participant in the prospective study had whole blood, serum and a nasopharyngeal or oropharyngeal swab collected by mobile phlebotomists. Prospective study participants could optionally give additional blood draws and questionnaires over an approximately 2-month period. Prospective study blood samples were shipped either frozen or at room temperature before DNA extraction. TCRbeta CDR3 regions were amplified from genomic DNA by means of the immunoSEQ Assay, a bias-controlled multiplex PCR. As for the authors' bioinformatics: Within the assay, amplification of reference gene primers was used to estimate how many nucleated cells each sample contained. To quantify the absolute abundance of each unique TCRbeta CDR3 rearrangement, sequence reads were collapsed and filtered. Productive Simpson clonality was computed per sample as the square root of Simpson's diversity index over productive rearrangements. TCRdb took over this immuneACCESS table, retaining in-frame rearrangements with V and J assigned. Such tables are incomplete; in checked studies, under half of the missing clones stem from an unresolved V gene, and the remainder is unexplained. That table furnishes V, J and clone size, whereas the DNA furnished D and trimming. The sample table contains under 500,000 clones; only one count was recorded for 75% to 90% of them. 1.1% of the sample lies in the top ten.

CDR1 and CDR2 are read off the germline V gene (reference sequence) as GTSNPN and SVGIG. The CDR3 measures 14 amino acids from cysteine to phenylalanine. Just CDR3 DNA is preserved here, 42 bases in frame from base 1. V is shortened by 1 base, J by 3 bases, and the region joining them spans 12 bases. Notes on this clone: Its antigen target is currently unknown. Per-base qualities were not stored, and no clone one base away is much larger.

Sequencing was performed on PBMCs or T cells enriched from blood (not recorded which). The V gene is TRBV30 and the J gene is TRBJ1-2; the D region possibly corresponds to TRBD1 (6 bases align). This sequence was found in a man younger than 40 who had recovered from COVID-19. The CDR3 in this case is CAWSGQGLHYGYTF. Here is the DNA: TGTGCCTGGAGTGGTCAGGGGCTTCACTATGGCTACACCTTC.